The present T cell receptor beta chain was sequenced within a study of regulatory T cells in long-lasting Graves disease. Time point indicated: newly diagnosed GD, antithyroid drugs for less than 3 months. Extracted RNA from PBMCs served as the source of the TCR library. CDR3 regions were amplified by Arm-PCR using iRepertoire HTBI primers to build TCR beta libraries. Via MiXCR, TCRdb re-called the multiplex PCR reads, giving one row per CDR3 protein. In the table there are some 500,000 distinct CDR3 sequences, around 16% of which are singletons. From germline, CDR1 is SNHLY and CDR2 FYNNEI. This CDR3 spans 14 amino acids. Trimming shortened V by 6 bases and J by 2 bases, and 13 bases separated the two germline ends. Many counts were recorded for this clonotype. These sequences were also reported in another study, on T cells in Graves' hyperthyroidism and ophthalmopathy. That publication notes: Stable Graves' hyperthyroidism meant no ophthalmopathy progression within 18 months. Peripheral blood also featured most of the thyroid clonotypes expanded above 0.001.

The chain links TRBV2 to TRBJ1-2; D might be TRBD1 (6 bases). Sequencing used peripheral blood mononuclear cells (PBMCs), obtained at new diagnosis, from a patient treated with antithyroid drugs. This TCR was sampled from a woman aged 35-60 years with Graves disease. CDR3 in amino acids: CASRWTDRNYGYTF. Here the CDR3 DNA reads TGTGCCAGCAGATGGACAGATCGAAACTATGGCTACACCTTC. The whole variable domain, filled in from reference TRBV2 and TRBJ1-2, reads EPEVTQTPSHQVTQMGQEVILRCVPISNHLYFYWYRQILGQKVEFLVSFYNNEISEKSEIFDDQFSVERPDGSNFTLKIRSTKLEDSAMYFCASRWTDRNYGYTFGSGTRLTVV.